This record concerns one T cell receptor beta chain sequence. This specimen comes from a study of shared clonotypes between healthy human individuals. The authors distributed each subset's genomic DNA evenly over several immunoSEQ plates. The repertoire was sequenced with immunoSEQ multiplex PCR; TCRdb's copy has only in-frame clones and lacks some. Altogether 550,000 to 600,000 clones are present, around three quarters being singletons, with the ten largest covering around 11%. Each unsorted sample relied on around 100 million PBMCs as its source of genomic DNA. What was sequenced was PBMCs. This clonotype originated in a woman aged 40 to 50 in good health. Some clones in this sample may be carry-over from other donors' samples.

CDR3 amino acids: CASSLSRARVTDTQYF. The DNA for the CDR3 is TGTGCCAGCAGCTTGAGCCGGGCGCGGGTCACAGATACGCAGTATTTT. This rearrangement joins TRBV5-4 to TRBJ2-3; a weak D match, TRBD2 (5 bases). Germline CDR1 is SGHNT and CDR2 is YYREEE (reference sequence). Trimming took 1 base from V and 2 from J, leaving 14 bases between them. CDR3 length: 16 residues.